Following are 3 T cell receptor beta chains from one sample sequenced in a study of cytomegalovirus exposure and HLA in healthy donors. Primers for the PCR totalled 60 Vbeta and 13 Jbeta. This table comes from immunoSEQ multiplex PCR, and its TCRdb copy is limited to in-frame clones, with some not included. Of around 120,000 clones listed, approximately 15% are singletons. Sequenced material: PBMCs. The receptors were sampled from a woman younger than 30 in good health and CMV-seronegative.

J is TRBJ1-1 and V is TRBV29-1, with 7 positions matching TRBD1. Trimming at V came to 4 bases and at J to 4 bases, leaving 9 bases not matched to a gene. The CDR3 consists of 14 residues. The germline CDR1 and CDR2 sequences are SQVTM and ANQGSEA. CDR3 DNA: TGCAGCGTTGCAATTGGGACAGCCCTCACTGAAGCTTTCTTT. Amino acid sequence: CSVAIGTALTEAFF.

The CDR3: CASTVGQGAGYGYTF. The CDR3 DNA follows: TGTGCCAGCACGGTTGGACAGGGGGCAGGCTATGGCTACACCTTC. The chain is built from TRBV6-5 and TRBJ1-2; the match to TRBD1 covers 11 bases. Losses at the gene ends were 7 bases for V and 4 bases for J; bases not matched to a gene: 8. The CDR3 sequence is 15 residues long. The germline V gene encodes CDR1 MNHEY and CDR2 SVGAGI.

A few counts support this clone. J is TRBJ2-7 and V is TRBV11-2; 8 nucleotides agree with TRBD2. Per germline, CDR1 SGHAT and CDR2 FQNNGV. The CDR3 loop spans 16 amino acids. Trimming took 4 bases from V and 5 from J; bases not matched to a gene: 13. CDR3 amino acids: CASSSGPGLGIHEQYF. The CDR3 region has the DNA TGTGCCAGCAGCTCGGGCCCGGGACTAGGAATCCACGAGCAGTACTTC.